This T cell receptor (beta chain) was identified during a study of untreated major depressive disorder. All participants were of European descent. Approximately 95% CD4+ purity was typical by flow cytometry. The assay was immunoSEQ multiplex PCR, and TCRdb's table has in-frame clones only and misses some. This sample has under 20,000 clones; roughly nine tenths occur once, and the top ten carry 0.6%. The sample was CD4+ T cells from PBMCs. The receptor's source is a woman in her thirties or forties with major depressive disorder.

The CDR3 is CASSPEIPGTKTEAFF. The CDR3 DNA reads as TGTGCCAGCTCACCAGAAATCCCCGGGACGAAAACTGAAGCTTTCTTT. The V gene is TRBV18, the J gene TRBJ1-1; possible D gene TRBD1, 5 bases. CDR1 is KGHSH and CDR2 is LQKENI in the germline V gene. V lost 2 bases and J 5 bases, leaving 18 bases between the germline ends. The CDR3 loop spans 16 amino acids.